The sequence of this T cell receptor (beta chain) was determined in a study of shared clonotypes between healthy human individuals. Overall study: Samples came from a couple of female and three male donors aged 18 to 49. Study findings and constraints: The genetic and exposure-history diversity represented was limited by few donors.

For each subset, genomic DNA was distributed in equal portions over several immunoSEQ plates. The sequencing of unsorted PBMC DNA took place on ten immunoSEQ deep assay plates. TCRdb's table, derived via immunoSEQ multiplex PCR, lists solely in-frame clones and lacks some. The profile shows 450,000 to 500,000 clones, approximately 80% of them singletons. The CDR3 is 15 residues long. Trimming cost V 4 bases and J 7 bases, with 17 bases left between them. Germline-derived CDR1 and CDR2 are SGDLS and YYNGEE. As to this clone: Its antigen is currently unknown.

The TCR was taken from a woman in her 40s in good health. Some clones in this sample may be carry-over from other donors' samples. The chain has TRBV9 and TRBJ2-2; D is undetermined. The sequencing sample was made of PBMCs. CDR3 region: CASSNRAILSGELFF. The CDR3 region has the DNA TGTGCCAGCAGCAATCGAGCCATCCTAAGCGGGGAGCTGTTTTTT.